These 16 T cell receptor beta chains share one sample of origin, sequenced in a study of T cells after yellow fever vaccination. A single record per CDR3 protein comes from TCRdb applying MiXCR to the 5' RACE reads. This sample has roughly 350,000 distinct CDR3 sequences; roughly 4.3% occur once, and the top ten carry under 30%. Sample: PBMCs, taken 5 days after the yellow fever booster vaccination. These receptors originate from a man between 18 and 35 years old who received the YFV17D yellow fever vaccine.

The gene calls are TRBV9 and TRBJ1-1; 8 bases fit TRBD1. Trimming cost V 3 bases and J 3 bases; bases outside gene matches: 7. Germline CDR1 reads SGDLS; CDR2 reads YYNGEE. This CDR3 contains 15 residues. CDR3 sequence: CASSGGQGSYTEAFF. The CDR3 DNA follows: TGTGCCAGCAGCGGAGGACAGGGCTCGTACACTGAAGCTTTCTTT.

The rearrangement joins TRBV27 to TRBJ2-3; the match to TRBD2 covers 13 bases. V lost 1 base and J lost 1; bases outside the gene matches: 8. The CDR3 covers 19 residues. In germline, CDR1 is MNHEY, CDR2 SMNVEV (reference sequence). The CDR3, as DNA: TGTGCCAGCAGTTTATTACCCCCCGGGACTAGCGGGGGCACAGATACGCAGTATTTT. As protein: CASSLLPPGTSGGTDTQYF.

This clonotype was counted many times. This rearrangement joins TRBV3-1 to TRBJ2-5; D call uncertain. Germline CDR1 and CDR2: LGHDT and YNNKEL (reference sequence). The CDR3 totals 12 residues. Trimming took 5 bases from V and 5 from J, leaving 9 bases between them. The CDR3 nucleotides read TGTGCCAGCAGCGTCTTCGGTGAGACCCAGTACTTC. Protein sequence: CASSVFGETQYF.

This clonotype was detected many times. The chain carries TRBV4-3 and TRBJ1-2; D remains unclear. This CDR3 has 15 residues. The germline V and J ends were trimmed by 0 bases and 2 bases, with 10 bases remaining between them. The germline gives CDR1 LGHNA, CDR2 YSLEER. The CDR3 loop reads CASSQDLWQNYGYTF. As DNA, the CDR3 is TGCGCCAGCAGCCAAGATTTATGGCAGAACTATGGCTACACCTTC.

This clonotype was observed many times. The V and J genes are TRBV29-1 and TRBJ2-7; D uncertain. The CDR3 sequence is 13 residues long. The V end lost 0 bases, the J end lost 1 base, and 7 bases lay between the germline ends. Germline V lookup: CDR1 SQVTM, CDR2 ANQGSEA. The CDR3 loop is CSVEDPVSYEQYV. The CDR3 DNA reads as TGCAGCGTTGAAGATCCGGTTTCCTACGAGCAGTACGTC.

This clonotype was counted a few times. The genes are TRBV5-1 and TRBJ1-1; D is perhaps TRBD1 (5 bases). CDR3 length equals 15 residues. V lost 5 bases and J lost 1, with 15 bases in between. Germline values: CDR1 SGHRS, CDR2 YFSETQ. In DNA, the CDR3 is TGCGCCAGCAGACCCGACCCGGGGGAGAACACTGAAGCTTTCTTT. Protein: CASRPDPGENTEAFF.

This clonotype has just a few counts. V usage is TRBV20-1 and J usage is TRBJ1-4; D gene uncertain. Trimming cost V 3 bases and J 8 bases, with 10 bases left between them. The CDR3 is 12 amino acids. Germline lookup yields CDR1 DFQATT and CDR2 SNEGSKA (reference sequence). CDR3: CSASRTGEKLFF. The CDR3 DNA reads as TGCAGTGCTAGCCGTACGGGGGAAAAACTGTTTTTT.

In this sample, this clonotype turned up many times. The J gene is TRBJ2-1, the V gene TRBV29-1, with D unclear. This CDR3 region has 12 residues. Germline CDR1 SQVTM, CDR2 ANQGSEA. Trimming pared 4 bases from V and 4 bases from J, leaving 8 bases between. This CDR3 reads CSVAADYNEQFF. The CDR3 coding sequence is TGCAGCGTTGCTGCGGATTACAATGAGCAGTTCTTC.

This clonotype was detected ten times or more. The CDR3: CASRTASGAGELFF. CDR3 nucleotides: TGTGCCAGCAGAACCGCTTCAGGCGCCGGGGAGCTGTTTTTT. The chain couples TRBV9 to TRBJ2-2; D is uncertain. The CDR3 runs to 14 residues. Trimming left V 5 bases short and J 6 bases short, with 14 bases between. The germline gives CDR1 SGDLS, CDR2 YYNGEE.

This clonotype was recorded many times. J is TRBJ2-7 and V is TRBV11-2, with 7 positions matching TRBD1. Looked up from germline, CDR1 is SGHAT and CDR2 is FQNNGV. Losses at the gene ends were 1 base for V and 2 bases for J; bases not matched to a gene: 5. The CDR3 contains 15 residues. This chain's CDR3 is CASSLGSGTAYEQYV. As DNA, the CDR3 is TGTGCCAGCAGCTTAGGCTCAGGGACAGCCTACGAGCAGTACGTC.

The rearrangement uses TRBV5-1 and TRBJ1-6, with 7 bases lining up with TRBD1. Germline values: CDR1 SGHRS, CDR2 YFSETQ. The CDR3 is 14 amino acids. V was pared by 4 bases and J by 10 bases, with 8 bases of the junction left unmatched. CDR3 sequence (DNA): TGCGCCAGCAGCGACGGGACAGTATTGTCACCCCTCCACTTT. Its translation is CASSDGTVLSPLHF.

This clonotype was counted ten times or more. The chain links TRBV12-3 or TRBV12-4 to TRBJ2-7; D might be TRBD1 (6 bases). V was shortened by 8 bases and J by 4 bases, with 15 bases between the two germline ends. CDR3 size: 13 residues. In DNA, the CDR3 is TGTGCCAGCGCGGCGGGCAGGGGATACGAGCAGTACGTC. Protein: CASAAGRGYEQYV.

The rearrangement joins TRBV11-2 to TRBJ2-1; D may be TRBD1 (5 bases). This CDR3 contains 16 residues. The germline V gene has CDR1 SGHAT and CDR2 FQNNGV. The V gene lost 5 bases and the J gene lost 0 bases, with 14 bases spanning the gap. CDR3 DNA: TGTGCCAGCAGCCCTATTACAGGACGCTCCTACAATGAGCAGTTCTTC. It is translated as CASSPITGRSYNEQFF.

This clonotype was detected only a few times. This chain uses TRBV11-2 with TRBJ1-2; D is possibly TRBD1 (6 bases). CDR1 and CDR2 from the germline V gene are SGHAT and FQNNGV. This CDR3 has 15 amino acids. Trimming left V 4 bases short and J 4 bases short, with 16 bases between. Written as DNA, the CDR3 is TGTGCCAGCAGCTCGAACAGGGATTCCCTCTATGGCTACACCTTC. Translating it yields CASSSNRDSLYGYTF. Full variable domain (rest looked up from reference TRBV11-2 and TRBJ1-2): EAGVAQSPRYKIIEKRQSVAFWCNPISGHATLYWYQQILGQGPKLLIQFQNNGVVDDSQLPKDRFSAERLKGVDSTLKIQPAKLEDSAVYLCASSSNRDSLYGYTFGSGTRLTVV.

This clonotype was detected ten times or more. The V gene is TRBV13, the J gene TRBJ2-3; unclear D gene. V lost 5 bases to trimming and J lost 2 bases, with 14 bases between them. This CDR3 has 15 residues. From germline, CDR1 is PRHDT and CDR2 FYEKMQ (reference sequence). The CDR3 DNA reads as TGTGCCAGCAGCCTGCGGATGGCCTACACAGATACGCAGTATTTT. Its protein product is CASSLRMAYTDTQYF.

The chain employs TRBV5-1 and TRBJ2-2; no clear D. CDR1 is SGHRS, CDR2 YFSETQ, per germline. V dropped 7 bases and J dropped 3 bases, with 7 bases sitting between them. The CDR3 has 12 amino acids. The CDR3 reads CASRQDTGELFF. The CDR3 region has the DNA TGCGCCAGCCGTCAAGACACCGGGGAGCTGTTTTTT. Combining the CDR3 with reference TRBV5-1 and TRBJ2-2 gives the whole variable domain KAGVTQTPRYLIKTRGQQVTLSCSPISGHRSVSWYQQTPGQGLQFLFEYFSETQRNKGNFPGRFSGRQFSNSRSEMNVSTLELGDSALYLCASRQDTGELFFGEGSRLTVL.